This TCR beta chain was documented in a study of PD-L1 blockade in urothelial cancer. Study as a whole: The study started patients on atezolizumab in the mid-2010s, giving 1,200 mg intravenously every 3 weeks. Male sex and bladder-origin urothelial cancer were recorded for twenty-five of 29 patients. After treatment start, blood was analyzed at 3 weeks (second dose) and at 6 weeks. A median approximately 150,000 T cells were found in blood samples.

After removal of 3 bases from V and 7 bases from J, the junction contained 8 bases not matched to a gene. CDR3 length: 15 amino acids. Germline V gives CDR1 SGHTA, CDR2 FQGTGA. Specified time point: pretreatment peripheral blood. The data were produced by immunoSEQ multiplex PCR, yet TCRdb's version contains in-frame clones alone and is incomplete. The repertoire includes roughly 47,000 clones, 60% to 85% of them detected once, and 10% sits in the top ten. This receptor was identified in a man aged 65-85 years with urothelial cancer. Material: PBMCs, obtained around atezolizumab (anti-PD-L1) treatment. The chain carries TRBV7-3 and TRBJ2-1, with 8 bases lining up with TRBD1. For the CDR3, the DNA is TGTGCCAGCAGCTTGTGGGCAGGGGGCGGGAATGAGCAGTTCTTC. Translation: CASSLWAGGGNEQFF.